The present T cell receptor (beta chain) was sequenced within a study of T cell responses to AZD1222 COVID-19 vaccine. CDR1 and CDR2 (germline): PRHDT, FYEKMQ (reference sequence). The CDR3 runs to 14 residues. V gave up 2 bases and J gave up 6 bases, with 13 bases separating them. Method: immunoSEQ multiplex PCR; TCRdb's copy keeps in-frame clones and lacks some. Among around 15,000 clones listed, more than 80% were seen once. Here the sequenced sample was peripheral blood, taken 28 days after the second AZD1222 dose. The rearrangement joins TRBV13 to TRBJ1-1, with a weak D call TRBD1 (5 bases). The clonotype comes from an adult who received the AZD1222 COVID-19 vaccine. The CDR3 spells CASSLRVGGSEAFF. CDR3 DNA sequence: TGTGCCAGCAGCTTAAGGGTGGGGGGATCTGAAGCTTTCTTT.